These 7 T cell receptor beta chains share one sample of origin, sequenced in a study of blood T cells in healthy people across ages. A second PCR, run for about 6 to 11 cycles, used a sample-barcoded 5' primer plus a J-beta primer mix. TCRdb reanalysed the 5' RACE reads using MiXCR and keeps one entry per CDR3 protein. The data hold 1.5 million to 2 million distinct CDR3 sequences, with around 48% observed a single time. Sequences were obtained from blood. These receptors all come from a woman between 40 and 50 years old in good health.

The chain carries TRBV10-1 and TRBJ2-1; unclear D gene. Germline loops: CDR1 WNHNN, CDR2 SYGVQD (reference sequence). With 2 bases removed from V and 10 bases from J, the gap between germline ends came to 15 bases. The CDR3 is made up of 14 amino acids. In DNA, the CDR3 is TGCGCCAGCAGTGAGGTGAAGGCTTGGGGAGAGCAGTTCTTC. Translating gives CASSEVKAWGEQFF.

This clonotype has more than one count but fewer than ten. This chain connects TRBV29-1 to TRBJ2-7; 7 nucleotides line up with TRBD1. Germline V CDR1 and CDR2: SQVTM, ANQGSEA. V was clipped by 4 bases and J by 3 bases; unmatched bases: 3. The CDR3 runs 12 residues. The CDR3 bases are TGCAGCGTTGGGGACAGCAACTACGAGCAGTACTTC. This encodes CSVGDSNYEQYF.

This clonotype was observed a handful of times. V gene TRBV28 combines with J gene TRBJ2-1, with a tentative D call TRBD1 (6 bases). Per germline, CDR1 MDHEN and CDR2 SYDVKM. The CDR3 length is 13 residues. With 8 bases removed from V and 9 bases from J, the gap between germline ends came to 17 bases. The DNA for the CDR3 is TGTGCCAGCGCAAGTATCAGGGGTAGTGAGCAGTTCTTC. It is translated as CASASIRGSEQFF.

V is TRBV7-3 and J is TRBJ2-1, with a weak D call TRBD1 (6 bases). In germline, CDR1 is SGHTA, CDR2 FQGTGA. Trimming cost V 1 base and J 0 bases, with 13 bases left between them. The CDR3 has 17 amino acids. In DNA form, the CDR3 reads TGTGCCAGCAGCTTAAATGCTGGACAGTTCTCCTACAATGAGCAGTTCTTC. Translated: CASSLNAGQFSYNEQFF.

There are a few counts of this clonotype. This chain links TRBV3-1 with TRBJ2-5; D possibly corresponds to TRBD1 (5 bases). Trimming cost V 0 bases and J 1 base, with 9 bases left between them. In germline, CDR1 is LGHDT, CDR2 YNNKEL (reference sequence). The CDR3 contains 15 residues. The CDR3 region is CASSQEYRPQETQYF. DNA for the CDR3: TGTGCCAGCAGCCAAGAATACAGGCCCCAAGAGACCCAGTACTTC.

This clonotype has just a few counts. The V gene is TRBV4-2, the J gene TRBJ1-6; D call uncertain. Germline V CDR1 and CDR2: LGHNA, YNFKEQ. The CDR3 has 16 residues. V was pared by 0 bases and J by 5 bases, with 11 bases between. CDR3 in amino acids: CASSQDPQTNNSPLHF. The CDR3 bases are TGTGCCAGCAGCCAAGATCCCCAGACAAATAATTCACCCCTCCACTTT.

A few counts support this clonotype. This rearrangement joins TRBV7-2 to TRBJ2-5; D might be TRBD1 (6 bases). This CDR3 comprises 15 residues. In germline, CDR1 is SGHTA, CDR2 FQGNSA. V lost 5 bases to trimming and J lost 1 base, with 14 bases between them. The CDR3 DNA is TGTGCCAGCAGCCTGCAGACAGGCCGCCAAGAGACCCAGTACTTC. Translation gives CASSLQTGRQETQYF.